This T cell receptor beta chain was profiled in a study of blood T cell repertoires in COVID-19. The data were produced by immunoSEQ multiplex PCR, yet TCRdb's version contains in-frame clones alone and is incomplete. Of some 96,000 clones listed, 70% to 90% are singletons. The ends lost 5 bases at V and 7 bases at J; junction bases unmatched: 8. The CDR3 is made up of 14 amino acids. CDR1 and CDR2 from the germline V gene are SEHNR and FQNEAQ (reference sequence). This TCR was sampled from a man over 45 with active or convalescent COVID-19. Material for sequencing was peripheral blood. The chain uses TRBV7-9 and TRBJ2-7; 10 nucleotides match TRBD1. The CDR3: CASSPQGTGAEQYF. As DNA, the CDR3 is TGTGCCAGCAGCCCGCAGGGGACAGGGGCAGAGCAGTACTTC. The whole variable domain, filled in from reference TRBV7-9 and TRBJ2-7, reads DTGVSQNPRHKITKRGQNVTFRCDPISEHNRLYWYRQTLGQGPEFLTYFQNEAQLEKSRLLSDRFSAERPKGSFSTLEIQRTEQGDSAMYLCASSPQGTGAEQYFGPGTRLTVT.